The rows below give T cell receptor beta chains drawn from one sample of a study of cytomegalovirus exposure and HLA in healthy donors. The table came from immunoSEQ multiplex PCR; TCRdb's copy has only in-frame clones and leaves some out. The data show 120,000 to 150,000 clones, and the top ten clones hold less than 3.5%. Specimen: PBMCs. Receptors were obtained from a middle-aged man in good health and CMV-seronegative. Both conserved end residues are part of each CDR3. Fields, in order: J gene, V gene, CDR3 protein.

TRBJ1-1 | TRBV2 | CASSLFTEAFF
TRBJ2-1 | TRBV11-2 | CASSSQRPSSYNEQFF
TRBJ1-1 | TRBV5-6 | CASSGDRVPLNTEAFF
TRBJ1-5 | TRBV10-2 | CASSEWGQGNQPQHF
TRBJ1-2 | TRBV7-2 | CASSVDYGYTF
TRBJ1-1 | TRBV4-2 | CASSQGGTGGANTEAFF
TRBJ2-5 | TRBV2 | CASKPGGLGQETQYF
TRBJ2-3 | TRBV28 | CASDPGLLPNTQYF
TRBJ1-6 | TRBV7-6 | CASSSRAADSPLHF
TRBJ2-5 | TRBV7-9 | CASSTGQGFQETQYF
TRBJ2-3 | TRBV15 | CATSGGQPLDTQYF
TRBJ2-2 | TRBV11-2 | CASSSLRGSTGELFF
TRBJ2-2 | TRBV9 | CASSVQGGTGELFF
TRBJ2-1 | TRBV15 | CATSRVAGGDEQFF
TRBJ1-4 | TRBV27 | CASSVRRGGEKLFF
TRBJ1-2 | TRBV25-1 | CASSGTGDLYGYTF
TRBJ2-7 | TRBV29-1 | CSVPGTELYEQYF
TRBJ2-5 | TRBV27 | CASTSAAGGSETQYF
. | TRBV4-1 | CASSQDRAGGGYEQYF
TRBJ2-2 | TRBV15 | CATSRGLAATGELFF
TRBJ2-3 | TRBV29-1 | CSVVRQPLQTDTQYF
TRBJ1-1 | TRBV9 | CASSAYEGIGEAFF
TRBJ2-7 | TRBV7-8 | CASSLGASGGNEQYF
TRBJ2-2 | TRBV7-2 | CASSLVPSGGANTGELFF
TRBJ2-5 | TRBV9 | CASSPRAQVQETQYF
TRBJ1-1 | TRBV7-2 | CASSLVGRGVGTEAFF
TRBJ2-7 | TRBV6-5 | CASSLVGGLYEQYF
TRBJ1-6 | TRBV6-6 | CASEKGTGFSPLHF
TRBJ2-1 | TRBV29-1 | CSVEGRDEQFF
TRBJ2-7 | TRBV10-3 | CAISALAASYEQYF
TRBJ1-5 | TRBV5-4 | CASSLGQGRNQPQHF
TRBJ1-5 | TRBV6-1 | CASNPREGYQPQHF
TRBJ2-7 | TRBV6-1 | CASSDGGYEQYF
TRBJ1-1 | TRBV5-1 | CASSSDGTITEAFF
TRBJ2-5 | TRBV18 | CASSPGQGETQYF
TRBJ2-7 | TRBV5-1 | CASSFTGSSYEQYF
TRBJ2-5 | TRBV4-2 | CASSQERRGWETQYF
TRBJ2-2 | TRBV18 | CASSRDREIGGELFF
TRBJ2-5 | TRBV7-3 | CASSGTAVETQYF
TRBJ2-7 | TRBV5-4 | CASSRGAASSYEQYF
TRBJ1-5 | TRBV4-1 | CASSQGQGGFQPQHF
TRBJ1-2 | TRBV6-5 | CASRPGSLSGYTF
TRBJ1-1 | TRBV1 | CTNCNTEAFF
TRBJ1-2 | TRBV2 | CASSDRQGGGYTF
TRBJ1-4 | TRBV4-1 | CASSQMGEGGNEKLFF
TRBJ1-3 | TRBV11-3 | CASSPGGKSGNTIYF